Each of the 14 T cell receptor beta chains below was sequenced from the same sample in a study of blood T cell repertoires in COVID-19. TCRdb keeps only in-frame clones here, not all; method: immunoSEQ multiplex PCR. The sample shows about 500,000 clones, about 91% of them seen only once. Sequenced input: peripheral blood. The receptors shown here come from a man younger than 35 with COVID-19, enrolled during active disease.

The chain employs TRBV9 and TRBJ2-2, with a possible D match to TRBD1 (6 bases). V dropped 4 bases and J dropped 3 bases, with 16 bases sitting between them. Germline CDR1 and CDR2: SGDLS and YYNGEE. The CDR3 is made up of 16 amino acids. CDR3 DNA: TGTGCCAGCAGCCCTCACGGGACAAGTTACACCGGGGAGCTGTTTTTT. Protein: CASSPHGTSYTGELFF. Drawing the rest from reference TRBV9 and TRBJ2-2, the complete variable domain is DSGVTQTPKHLITATGQRVTLRCSPRSGDLSVYWYQQSLDQGLQFLIQYYNGEERAKGNILERFSAQQFPDLHSELNLSSLELGDSALYFCASSPHGTSYTGELFFGEGSRLTVL.

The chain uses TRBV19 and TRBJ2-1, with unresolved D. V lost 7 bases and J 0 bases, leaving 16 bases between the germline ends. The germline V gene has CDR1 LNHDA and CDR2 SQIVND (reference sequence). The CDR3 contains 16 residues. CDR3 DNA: TGTGCCAGTATCGGTCAGGAAGCCAGCTCCTACAATGAGCAGTTCTTC. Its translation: CASIGQEASSYNEQFF.

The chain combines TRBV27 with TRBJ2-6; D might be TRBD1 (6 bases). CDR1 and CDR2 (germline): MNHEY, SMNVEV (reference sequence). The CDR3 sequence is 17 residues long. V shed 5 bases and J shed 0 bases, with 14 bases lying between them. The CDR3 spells CASSIGQFPSGANVLTF. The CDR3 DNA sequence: TGTGCCAGCAGTATCGGACAGTTTCCCTCTGGGGCCAACGTCCTGACTTTC.

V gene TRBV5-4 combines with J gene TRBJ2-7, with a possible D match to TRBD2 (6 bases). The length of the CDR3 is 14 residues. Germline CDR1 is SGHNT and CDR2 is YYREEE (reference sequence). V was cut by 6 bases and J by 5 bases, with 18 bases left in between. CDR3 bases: TGTGCCAGCACCCATAGGGACTCCCTAGACGAGCAGTACTTC. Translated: CASTHRDSLDEQYF.

The CDR3 DNA reads TGCGCCAGCAGCGGGACTGGGCGGGTGGCGGCTTTCTTT. Protein product: CASSGTGRVAAFF. The V call is TRBV5-1, the J call TRBJ1-1; D is perhaps TRBD1 (5 bases). The germline gives CDR1 SGHRS, CDR2 YFSETQ. This CDR3 contains 13 residues. Trimming removed 4 bases at V and 11 bases at J, with 18 bases between.

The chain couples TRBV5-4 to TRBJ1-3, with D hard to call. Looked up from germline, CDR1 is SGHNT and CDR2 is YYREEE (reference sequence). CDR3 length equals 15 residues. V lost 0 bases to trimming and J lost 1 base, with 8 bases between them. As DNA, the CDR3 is TGTGCCAGCAGCTTGGACTATTCTTCTGGAAACACCATATATTTT. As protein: CASSLDYSSGNTIYF. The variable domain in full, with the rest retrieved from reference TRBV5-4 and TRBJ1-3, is ETGVTQSPTHLIKTRGQQVTLRCSSQSGHNTVSWYQQALGQGPQFIFQYYREEENGRGNFPPRFSGLQFPNYSSELNVNALELDDSALYLCASSLDYSSGNTIYFGEGSWLTVV.

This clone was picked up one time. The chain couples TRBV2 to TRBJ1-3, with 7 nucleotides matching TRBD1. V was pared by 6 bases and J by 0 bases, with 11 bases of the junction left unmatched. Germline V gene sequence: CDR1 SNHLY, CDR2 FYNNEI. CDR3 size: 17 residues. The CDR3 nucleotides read TGTGCCAGCAGCGCTCGGGACAGCCCGAGCTCTGGAAACACCATATATTTT. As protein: CASSARDSPSSGNTIYF.

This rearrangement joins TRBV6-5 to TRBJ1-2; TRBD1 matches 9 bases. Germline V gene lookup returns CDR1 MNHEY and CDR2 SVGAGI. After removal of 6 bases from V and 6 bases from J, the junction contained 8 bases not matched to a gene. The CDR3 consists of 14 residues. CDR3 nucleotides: TGTGCCAGCAGCCACAGGGGGCGTGAGGATGGCTACACCTTC. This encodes CASSHRGREDGYTF.

CDR3 in DNA: TGTGCCAGCAGCCAACCTCTGGGCGGCGGGAGGGCTAACAATGAGCAGTTCTTC. Protein: CASSQPLGGGRANNEQFF. The V call is TRBV4-2, the J call TRBJ2-1, with 9 bases lining up with TRBD2. J was trimmed by 5 bases and V by 2 bases; bases with no gene match: 13. The CDR3 spans 18 residues. Germline V gene sequence: CDR1 LGHNA, CDR2 YNFKEQ.

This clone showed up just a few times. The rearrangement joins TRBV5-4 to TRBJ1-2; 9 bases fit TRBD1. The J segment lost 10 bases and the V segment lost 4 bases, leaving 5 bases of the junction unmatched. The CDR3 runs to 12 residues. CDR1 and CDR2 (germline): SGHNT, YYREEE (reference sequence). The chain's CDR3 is CASSLTGGDYTF. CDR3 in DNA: TGTGCCAGCAGCCTGACAGGGGGAGACTACACCTTC.

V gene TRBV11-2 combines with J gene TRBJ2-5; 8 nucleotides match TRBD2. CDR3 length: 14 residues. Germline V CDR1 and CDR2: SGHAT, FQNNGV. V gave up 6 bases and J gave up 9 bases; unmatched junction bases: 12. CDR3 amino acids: CASRDTLAATSQYF. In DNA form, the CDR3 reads TGTGCCAGCAGGGATACACTAGCGGCAACGTCCCAGTACTTC.

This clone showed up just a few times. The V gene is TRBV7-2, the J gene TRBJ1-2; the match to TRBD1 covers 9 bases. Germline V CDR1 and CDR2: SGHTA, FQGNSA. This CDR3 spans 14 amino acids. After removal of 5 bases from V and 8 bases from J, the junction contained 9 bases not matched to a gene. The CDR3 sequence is CASSVRRDRDGYTF. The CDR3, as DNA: TGTGCCAGCAGCGTCCGCCGGGACAGGGACGGCTACACCTTC.

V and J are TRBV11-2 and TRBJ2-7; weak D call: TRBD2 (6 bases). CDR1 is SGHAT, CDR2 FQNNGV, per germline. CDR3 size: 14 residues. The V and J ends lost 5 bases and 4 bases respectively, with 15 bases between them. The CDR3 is CASSPLTRWYEQYF. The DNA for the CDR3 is TGTGCCAGCAGCCCCTTGACTAGGTGGTACGAGCAGTACTTC.

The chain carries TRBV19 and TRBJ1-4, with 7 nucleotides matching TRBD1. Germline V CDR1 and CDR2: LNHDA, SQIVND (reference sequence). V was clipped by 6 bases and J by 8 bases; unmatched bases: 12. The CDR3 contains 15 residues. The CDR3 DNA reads TGTGCCAGTAGCCCGAGAGGGGGCGCAGAGGAAAAACTGTTTTTT. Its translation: CASSPRGGAEEKLFF.